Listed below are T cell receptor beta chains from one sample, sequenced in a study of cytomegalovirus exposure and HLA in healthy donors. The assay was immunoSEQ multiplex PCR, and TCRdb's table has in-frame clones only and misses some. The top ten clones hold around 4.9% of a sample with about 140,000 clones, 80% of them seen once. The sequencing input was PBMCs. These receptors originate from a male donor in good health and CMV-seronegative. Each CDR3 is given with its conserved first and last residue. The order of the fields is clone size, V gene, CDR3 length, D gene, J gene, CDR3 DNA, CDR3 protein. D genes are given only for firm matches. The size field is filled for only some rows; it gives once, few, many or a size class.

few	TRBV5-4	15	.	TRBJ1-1	TGTGCCAGCAGCTTGCAGTTGAATACAGACCGTGAAGCTTTCTTT	CASSLQLNTDREAFF
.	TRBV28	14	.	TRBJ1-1	TGTGCCAGCAGTTTTCCGGGCAGGGGCACTGAAGCTTTCTTT	CASSFPGRGTEAFF
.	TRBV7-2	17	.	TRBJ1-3	TGTACCAGCAGCTTGGGCGGGCTCTGGGGATCCCGAAACACCATATATTTT	CTSSLGGLWGSRNTIYF
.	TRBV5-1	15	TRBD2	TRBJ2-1	TGCGCCAGCACCTCCTCCGGACTAGCGGCAAATGAGCAGTTCTTC	CASTSSGLAANEQFF
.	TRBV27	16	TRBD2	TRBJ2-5	TGTGCCAGCAGTTTAGCGCCAGCGGGGGGCCAAGAGACCCAGTACTTC	CASSLAPAGGQETQYF
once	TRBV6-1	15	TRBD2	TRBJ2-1	TGTGCCAGCAGGCCCCAGCGGGGGCGCTACAATGAGCAGTTCTTC	CASRPQRGRYNEQFF
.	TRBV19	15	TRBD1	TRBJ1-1	TGTGCCAGTAGGGTGACAGGGGGGGTCGGCACTGAAGCTTTCTTT	CASRVTGGVGTEAFF
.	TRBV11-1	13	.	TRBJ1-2	TGTGCCAGCAGCGCCGGGGGTAACTATGGCTACACCTTC	CASSAGGNYGYTF
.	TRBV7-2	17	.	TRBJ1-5	TGTGCCAGCAGCTTAGTAGCTACCCCCAATAGCAATCAGCCCCAGCATTTT	CASSLVATPNSNQPQHF
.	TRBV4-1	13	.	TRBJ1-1	TGCGCCAGCAGCCTGCGGTCGGACACTGAAGCTTTCTTT	CASSLRSDTEAFF
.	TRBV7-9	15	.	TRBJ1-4	TGTGCCAGCAGCTTATCTGGAGGGTATAATGAAAAACTGTTTTTT	CASSLSGGYNEKLFF
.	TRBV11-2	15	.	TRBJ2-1	TGTGCCAGCAGCTTAGGTGCAGAGACTTACAATGAGCAGTTCTTC	CASSLGAETYNEQFF
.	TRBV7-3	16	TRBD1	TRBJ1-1	TGTGCCAGCAGCCGAACGAGGGACAGGGCCCGCACTGAAGCTTTCTTT	CASSRTRDRARTEAFF
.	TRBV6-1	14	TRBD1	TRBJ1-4	TGTGCCAGCGTCTTAGACAGGGGGCTTGAAAAACTGTTTTTT	CASVLDRGLEKLFF
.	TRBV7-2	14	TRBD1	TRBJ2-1	TGTGCCAGCAGCTCCAGGACAGGGTCCAATGAGCAGTTCTTC	CASSSRTGSNEQFF
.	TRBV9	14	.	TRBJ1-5	TGTGCCAGCAGTGGCGGGGGGGGCAATCAGCCCCAGCATTTT	CASSGGGGNQPQHF
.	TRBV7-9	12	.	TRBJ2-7	TGTGCCAGCAGCTCTCGGGCCTACGAGCAGTACTTC	CASSSRAYEQYF
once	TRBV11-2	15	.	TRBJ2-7	TGTGCCAGCAGCTTAGACCGGGACACTTCCTACGAGCAGTACTTC	CASSLDRDTSYEQYF
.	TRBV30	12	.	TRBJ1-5	TGTGCCTGGAATCGGGCGGGCCAGCCCCAGCATTTT	CAWNRAGQPQHF
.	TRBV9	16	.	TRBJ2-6	TGTGCCAGCAGCGTGGAACTCAGGGTTGGGGCCAACGTCCTGACTTTC	CASSVELRVGANVLTF
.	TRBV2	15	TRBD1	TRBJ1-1	TGTGCCAGCAGCCAGCGACAGGGCATAAACACTGAAGCTTTCTTT	CASSQRQGINTEAFF
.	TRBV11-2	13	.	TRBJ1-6	TGTGCCAGCAGGTTACAGGGTAGCTCACCCCTCCACTTT	CASRLQGSSPLHF